The rows below give T cell receptor beta chains drawn from one sample of a study of long-term antiretroviral therapy in people with HIV. Sequenced by immunoSEQ multiplex PCR; TCRdb stores in-frame clones only, minus some. Here the sample spans approximately 35,000 clones, roughly 94% being singletons. This specimen was unsorted PBMCs, taken around 5.4 years after starting antiretroviral therapy. Receptors originate from a woman in her fifties or sixties with HIV. Each CDR3 is given with its conserved first and last residue.

>TRBV19|TRBJ2-5
CASSRGAAGGQETQYF
>TRBV11-2|TRBJ1-2
CASSSPGAGLAGYTF
>TRBV7-6|TRBJ1-2
CASSLRGDGYTF
>TRBV6-5|TRBJ2-5
CASSYGSSGVQETQYF
>TRBV11-3|TRBJ1-6
CASSLELGSPLHF
>TRBV4-3|TRBJ1-2
CASSQEAAGSDGYTF
>TRBV5-1|TRBJ1-4
CASSLRGPDNEKLFF
>TRBV6-6|TRBJ1-2
CASSSLGGLGDGYTF
>TRBV6-5|TRBJ2-7
CASSKRRQRSYEQYF
>TRBV5-6|TRBJ1-2
CASSQLTGAYGYTF
>TRBV7-2|TRBJ1-3
CASTLTGEGNTIYF
>TRBV19|TRBJ1-5
CASTTGELSNQPQHF
>TRBV6-1|TRBJ2-1
CASSEAPYGGAIQYNEQFF
>TRBV6-6|TRBJ1-2
CASSYGNIGDYTF
>TRBV7-9|TRBJ2-7
CASSLGGVSYEQYF
>TRBV6-1|TRBJ2-5
CASSVAPTGQETQYF
>TRBV2|TRBJ2-7
CATSWTGATYEQYF
>TRBV6-1|TRBJ1-1
CASNRIAVSNTEAFF
>TRBV5-4|TRBJ1-2
CASSLGGDYGYTF
>TRBV4-1|TRBJ1-6
CASSQVDMGLIQNSPLHF
>TRBV19|TRBJ1-3
CASSMMISSGNTIYF
>TRBV7-3|TRBJ1-6
CASSLLPGYNSPLHF
>TRBV29-1|TRBJ2-7
CSVATLAGSYEQYF
>TRBV29-1|TRBJ1-3
CSVEDMTGGRNTIYF